Below, 3 T cell receptor beta chains from the same sample are listed, as sequenced in a study of OX40 agonist ivuxolimab in advanced cancers. Here immunoSEQ multiplex PCR was the method, and the copy in TCRdb shows in-frame clones only, minus some. This sample has about 68,000 clones, with roughly 86% found just once. Specimen: CD4+ or CD8+ T cells sorted from blood, collected in a trial of the OX40 agonist ivuxolimab. The receptors derive from an adult with an advanced solid tumor such as melanoma, head and neck, liver or kidney cancer.

This clone was seen a single time. CDR3 sequence reads: CASSPPAGLNTEAFF. The CDR3 DNA reads as TGTGCCAGCTCACCACCGGCAGGGCTGAACACTGAAGCTTTCTTT. This chain connects TRBV18 to TRBJ1-1, with a tentative D call TRBD1 (5 bases). Germline lookup yields CDR1 KGHSH and CDR2 LQKENI. This CDR3 contains 15 residues. Trimming removed 0 bases from V and 0 bases from J, with 8 bases in between.

This chain uses TRBV15 with TRBJ2-3; no firm D call. The CDR3 loop spans 12 amino acids. Germline CDR1 is LNHNV and CDR2 is YYDKDF (reference sequence). V was shortened by 5 bases and J by 6 bases, with 9 bases between the two germline ends. The CDR3 nucleotides read TGTGCCACCAGCCAAATGTGGGATACGCAGTATTTT. The encoded protein is CATSQMWDTQYF. Drawing the rest from reference TRBV15 and TRBJ2-3, the complete variable domain is DAMVIQNPRYQVTQFGKPVTLSCSQTLNHNVMYWYQQKSSQAPKLLFHYYDKDFNNEADTPDNFQSRRPNTSFCFLDIRSPGLGDTAMYLCATSQMWDTQYFGPGTRLTVL.

The rearrangement uses TRBV27 and TRBJ1-1, with D maybe TRBD1 (6 bases). Germline lookup yields CDR1 MNHEY and CDR2 SMNVEV (reference sequence). Trimming shortened V by 3 bases and J by 5 bases, and 16 bases separated the two germline ends. The CDR3 contains 15 residues. DNA for the CDR3: TGTGCCAGCAGTTTGACCCCAGGGAGGGGGACTGAAGCTTTCTTT. Encoded protein: CASSLTPGRGTEAFF.